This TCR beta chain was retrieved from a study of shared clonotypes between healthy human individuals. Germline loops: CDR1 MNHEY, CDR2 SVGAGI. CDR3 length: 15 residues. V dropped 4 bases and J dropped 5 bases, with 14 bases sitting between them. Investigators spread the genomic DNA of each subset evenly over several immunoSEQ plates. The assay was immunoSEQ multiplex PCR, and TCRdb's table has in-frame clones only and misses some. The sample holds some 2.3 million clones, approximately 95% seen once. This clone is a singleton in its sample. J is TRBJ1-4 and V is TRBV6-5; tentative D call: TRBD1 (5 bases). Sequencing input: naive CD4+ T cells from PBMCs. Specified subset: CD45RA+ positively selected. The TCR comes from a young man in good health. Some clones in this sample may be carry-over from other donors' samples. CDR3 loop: CASSSQGGENEKLFF. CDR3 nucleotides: TGTGCCAGCAGTTCCCAGGGAGGAGAGAATGAAAAACTGTTTTTT.